This is a list of T cell receptor beta chains from one sample in a study of T cells expressing NK-cell markers. TCRdb reprocessed the 5' RACE reads, keeping one entry per CDR3 protein, no DNA. The table for this sample gives some 460,000 distinct CDR3 sequences. Sequencing was performed on blood T cells: a sorted CD56 or NKG2C T cell subset, CD4+ or CD8+ T cells, or bulk PBMC T cells (not recorded which). These receptors were obtained from a woman in her 50s in good health. Both conserved end residues are part of each CDR3.

J	V	CDR3
TRBJ2-7	TRBV7-6	CASSHPGTSGSYEQYF
TRBJ2-2	TRBV29-1	CSVEPPGLTGELFF
TRBJ2-5	TRBV7-9	CASLDPGQGLETQYF
TRBJ2-7	TRBV25-1	CASSEYDGVEQYF
TRBJ2-4	TRBV6-1	CASSEALVGGIQYF
TRBJ2-5	TRBV5-6	CASRRRAQETQYF
TRBJ2-6	TRBV27	CASSFKGQVSALTGANVLTF
TRBJ1-3	TRBV12-3/TRBV12-4	CATRITGNTIYF
TRBJ2-1	TRBV20-1	CSAHEAFPNEQFF
TRBJ2-1	TRBV27	CASSLAGFEHNEQFF
TRBJ2-1	TRBV20-1	CSAREDSGTSGTASYNEQFF
TRBJ2-3	TRBV6-2/TRBV6-3	CASEGSRETDTQYF
TRBJ2-1	TRBV11-3	CASSASGSKGYNEQFF
TRBJ2-1	TRBV7-2	CASRTGGLEAHEQFF
TRBJ2-6	TRBV12-3/TRBV12-4	CASSFRAGAGANVLTF
TRBJ2-1	TRBV24-1	CATTGEQHNEQFF
TRBJ2-4	TRBV12-3/TRBV12-4	CASSLDYSNIQYF
TRBJ2-7	TRBV7-8	CASSLVLGDAEQYF
TRBJ2-5	TRBV18	CASSLTKSLSQETQYF
TRBJ1-1	TRBV6-5	CASRQNGGAEAFF
TRBJ1-4	TRBV3-1	CASSQLSRGIATNEKLFF
TRBJ2-5	TRBV25-1	CASSEDRLAGEETQYF
TRBJ2-5	TRBV5-1	CASSPGLGEGTQYF
TRBJ2-5	TRBV7-2	CASSYGQKETQYF
TRBJ2-7	TRBV12-3/TRBV12-4	CASSRRRLAGSYEQYF
TRBJ1-4	TRBV11-2	CASSPGATNEKLFF
TRBJ2-3	TRBV5-1	CASSLVPGENTQYF
TRBJ2-1	TRBV7-6	CASSSDSFYNEQFF
TRBJ2-3	TRBV29-1	CSVQVTDTQYF
TRBJ2-7	TRBV7-9	CASSLEIGRRGSYEQYF
TRBJ1-1	TRBV29-1	CSALQGMNTEAFF
TRBJ2-6	TRBV18	CASSPLMGASGANVLTF
TRBJ2-1	TRBV24-1	CATAGISKSSYNEQFF
TRBJ2-5	TRBV7-6	CASGSRDWYQETQYF
TRBJ1-5	TRBV12-3/TRBV12-4	CASSQKQSYNQPQHF
TRBJ2-3	TRBV7-9	CASSLVGSADTQYF
TRBJ2-3	TRBV29-1	CNRRDRPFVDTQYF